This T cell receptor beta chain was sequenced during a study of shared clonotypes between healthy human individuals. Assay: immunoSEQ multiplex PCR; the TCRdb copy retains only in-frame clones and omits some. The sample lists a few million clones, nearly 97% occurring once. All participating donors were Caucasian adults from Nashville, Tennessee. The CD4+ fraction was divided into a CD45RA+ naive subset and a CD45RA-negative memory subset. The V gene's germline CDR1 is SGDLS and CDR2 YYNGEE. The CDR3 runs 16 residues. V shed 3 bases and J shed 6 bases, with 19 bases lying between them. V is TRBV9 and J is TRBJ2-1; D is perhaps TRBD2 (7 bases). The source of this sequence is a man aged 18 to 30 in good health. Sequencing used naive CD4+ T cells sorted from blood. The subset was: CD45RA+ positively selected. CDR3 coding DNA: TGTGCCAGCAGCGATTTGGGGGGGCCCGGGCGCAATGAGCAGTTCTTC. Its translation is CASSDLGGPGRNEQFF.